This TCR beta chain was obtained from a study of CD8 T cells in Susac syndrome. The CDR3 is made up of 13 amino acids. V was shortened by 8 bases and J by 1 base, with 9 bases between the two germline ends. CDR1 and CDR2 from the germline V gene are SNHLY and FYNNEI. Negative isolation yielded the CD8+ and CD4+ T cells, while FACS enriched the TEMRA cells. After extraction with the RNeasy kit, roughly 0.45 to 1 ug of the RNA was reverse transcribed using random hexamers. MiXCR, applied by TCRdb to the immunoSEQ multiplex PCR reads, yields one record per CDR3 protein. The sample carries 150,000 to 200,000 distinct CDR3 sequences, roughly 95% recorded once.

The rearrangement links TRBV2 to TRBJ2-4, with unresolved D. The sequenced sample was CD4+ T cells from PBMCs. This sequence was found in a human donor with Susac syndrome. In DNA form, the CDR3 reads TGTGCCAGCGTTCGTAGGGCCAAAAACATTCAGTACTTC. Its protein product is CASVRRAKNIQYF.